This TCR beta chain was recovered during a study of long-term antiretroviral therapy in people with HIV. A note on this clone: Its antigen is currently unknown.

Study-level results: Collection spanned 2004 to 2017; ART regimens may be less effective than current ones.

V dropped 4 bases and J dropped 0 bases, with 16 bases sitting between them. CDR3 length: 16 residues. Germline V gene lookup returns CDR1 SGHNT and CDR2 YYREEE (reference sequence). An immunoSEQ assay, version v3.0, was performed at survey level. Libraries were prepared by immunoSEQ multiplex PCR; TCRdb keeps only in-frame clonotypes and omits some of them. The sample yields more than 20,000 clones, around 84% seen once. The chain carries TRBV5-4 and TRBJ1-1; the D gene is possibly TRBD1 (5 bases). The specimen was unsorted PBMCs, collected 1.9 years after starting antiretroviral therapy. This clonotype was obtained from a woman aged 45-59 years with HIV. As DNA, the CDR3 is TGTGCCAGCAGCCTTTTGGGGGGAGGGATGAACACTGAAGCTTTCTTT. Translated: CASSLLGGGMNTEAFF.